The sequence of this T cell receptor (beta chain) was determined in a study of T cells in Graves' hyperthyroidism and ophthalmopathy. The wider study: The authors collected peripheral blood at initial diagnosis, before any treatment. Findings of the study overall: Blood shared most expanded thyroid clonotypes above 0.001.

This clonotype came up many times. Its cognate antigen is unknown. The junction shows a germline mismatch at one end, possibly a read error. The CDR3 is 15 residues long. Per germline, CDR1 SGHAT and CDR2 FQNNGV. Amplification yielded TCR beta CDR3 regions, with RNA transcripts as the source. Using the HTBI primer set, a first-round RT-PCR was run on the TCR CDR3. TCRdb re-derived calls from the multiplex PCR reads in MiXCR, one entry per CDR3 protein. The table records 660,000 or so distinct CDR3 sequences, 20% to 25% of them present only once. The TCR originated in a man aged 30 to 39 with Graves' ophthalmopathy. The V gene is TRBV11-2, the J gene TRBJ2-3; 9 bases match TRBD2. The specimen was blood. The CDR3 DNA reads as TGTGCCAGCAGTTTAGCAGCGGGAGGTACAGATACGCAGTATTTT. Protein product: CASSLAAGGTDTQYF. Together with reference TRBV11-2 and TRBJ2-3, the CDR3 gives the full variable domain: EAGVAQSPRYKIIEKRQSVAFWCNPISGHATLYWYQQILGQGPKLLIQFQNNGVVDDSQLPKDRFSAERLKGVDSTLKIQPAKLEDSAVYLCASSLAAGGTDTQYFGPGTRLTVL.